The present T cell receptor (beta chain) was sequenced within a study of shared clonotypes between healthy human individuals. The assay was immunoSEQ multiplex PCR, and TCRdb's table has in-frame clones only and misses some. The sample consists of about 2 million clones, 85% to 95% of them appearing once. This sequence was found in a man in his late teens or twenties in good health. The sample taken for sequencing was naive CD4+ T cells sorted from blood. Stated subset: CD45RA+ positively selected.

This CDR3 reads CASSGTSGSGNEQFF. In nucleotides, the CDR3 is TGTGCCAGCAGTGGGACTAGCGGGAGTGGGAATGAGCAGTTCTTC. The rearrangement uses TRBV6-6 and TRBJ2-1; 14 bases agree with TRBD2. V trimming: 5 bases; J trimming: 7 bases; junction bases outside the gene matches: 4. Germline assignment: CDR1 MNHNY and CDR2 SVGAGI (reference sequence). The CDR3 length is 15 residues.